Here is one TCR beta chain with its context. Antigen unknown. One end of the junction is discordant with germline, which a read error may explain. The CDR3 loop spans 14 amino acids. The germline V gene encodes CDR1 SGHDT and CDR2 YYEEEE. The PCR employed 60 Vbeta primers together with 13 Jbeta primers. The repertoire was sequenced with immunoSEQ multiplex PCR; TCRdb's copy has only in-frame clones and lacks some. This table has 90,000 to 100,000 clones, 69% appearing once. The sample is drawn from a study of cytomegalovirus exposure and HLA in healthy donors. Study results and limitations: Generally TCR sequences proved uncommon, though certain public TCRs appeared in numerous donors. Sequencing depth roughly uniform across donors was assumed in presence/absence analyses.

The TCR was taken from a man between 45 and 60 years old in good health and CMV-seronegative. The sequencing input was PBMCs. This chain joins TRBV5-6 and TRBJ1-1; the D gene is possibly TRBD1 (5 bases). The CDR3 spells CASSLARGLTETFF. CDR3 bases: TGTGCCAGCAGCTTGGCAAGGGGCCTAACTGAAACTTTCTTT.